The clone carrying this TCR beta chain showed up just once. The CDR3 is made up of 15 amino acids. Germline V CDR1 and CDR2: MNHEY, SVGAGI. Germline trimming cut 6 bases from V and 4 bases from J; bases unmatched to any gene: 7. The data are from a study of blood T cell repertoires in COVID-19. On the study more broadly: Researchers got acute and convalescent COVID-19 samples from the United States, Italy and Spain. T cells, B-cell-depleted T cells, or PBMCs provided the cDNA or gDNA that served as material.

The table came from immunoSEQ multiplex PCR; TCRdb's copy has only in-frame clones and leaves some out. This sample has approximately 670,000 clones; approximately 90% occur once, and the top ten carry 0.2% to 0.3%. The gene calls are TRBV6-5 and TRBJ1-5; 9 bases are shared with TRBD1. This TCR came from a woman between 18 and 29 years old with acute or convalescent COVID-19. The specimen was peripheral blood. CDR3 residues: CASRSKGQGNQPQHF. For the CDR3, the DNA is TGTGCCAGCAGATCTAAAGGACAGGGGAATCAGCCCCAGCATTTT.